This T cell receptor beta chain was profiled in a study of shared clonotypes between healthy human individuals. Study processing details: Sequence data from immunoSEQ were junction-only and lacked quality scores; consequently, filtering differed. Repertoires were generated with immunoSEQ multiplex PCR, while TCRdb's copy carries only in-frame clones and drops some. From that table come the V and J calls and clone size; the DNA was used to work out D and trimming. The data contain about 680,000 clones, 92% of them seen just once; the ten biggest clones take up more than 20%. Study outcomes and limitations: Non-shared clonotypes had lower generation probabilities than clonotypes shared by all four sorted-subset donors.

Selected positively for CCR7 and CD45RO-negative, naive CD8 cells excluded terminally differentiated effector memory CD45RA+ cells. Free of recent acute infections or vaccinations, the donors were healthy HIV-negative adults. This clone has a handful of counts. No antigen is known for it. This CDR3 region has 14 residues. Trimming cost V 1 base and J 1 base, with 8 bases left between them. Germline V gives CDR1 SGHAT, CDR2 FQNNGV. The sequence derives from a man under 40 in good health. Sequenced: naive CD8+ T cells sorted from blood. This sequence joins TRBV11-2 and TRBJ2-7, with D possibly TRBD2 on 5 matching bases. The CDR3, as DNA: TGTGCCAGCAGCTTAGGTGGAGGTTCCTACGAGCAGTACTTC. This encodes CASSLGGGSYEQYF.